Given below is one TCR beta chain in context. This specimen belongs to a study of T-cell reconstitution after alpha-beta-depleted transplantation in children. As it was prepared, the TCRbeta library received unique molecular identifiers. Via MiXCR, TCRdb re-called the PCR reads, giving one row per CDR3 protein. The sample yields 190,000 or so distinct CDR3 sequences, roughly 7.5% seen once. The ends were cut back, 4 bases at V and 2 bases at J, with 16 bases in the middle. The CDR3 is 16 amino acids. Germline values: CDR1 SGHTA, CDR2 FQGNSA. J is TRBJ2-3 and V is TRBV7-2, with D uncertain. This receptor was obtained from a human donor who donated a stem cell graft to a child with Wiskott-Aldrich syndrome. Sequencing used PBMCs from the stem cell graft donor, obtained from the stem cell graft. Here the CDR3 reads CASSSGPWANTDTQYF. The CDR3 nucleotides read TGTGCCAGCAGCTCCGGTCCCTGGGCTAACACAGATACGCAGTATTTT.